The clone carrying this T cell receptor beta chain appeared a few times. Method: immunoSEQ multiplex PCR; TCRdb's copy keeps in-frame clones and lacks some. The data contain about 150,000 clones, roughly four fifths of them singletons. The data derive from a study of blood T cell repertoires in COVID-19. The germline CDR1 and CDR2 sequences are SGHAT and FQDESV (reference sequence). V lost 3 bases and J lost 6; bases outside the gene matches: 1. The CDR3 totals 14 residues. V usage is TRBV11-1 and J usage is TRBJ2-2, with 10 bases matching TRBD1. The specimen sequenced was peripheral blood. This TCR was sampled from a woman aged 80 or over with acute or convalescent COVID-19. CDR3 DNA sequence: TGTGCCAGCAGCTTGGGGACAGGGGCCGGGGAGCTGTTTTTT. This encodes CASSLGTGAGELFF.